This TCR beta chain was sequenced for a study of human CD4 T cells and Enterobacteriaceae (TCRdb year 2020). The study at large found these results: Ex vivo, broadly cross-reactive clonotypes appeared more expanded than specific ones, with about 55% of the 19 and about three fifths of the roughly 35 in the top 5%. The reactivity of ex vivo clonotypes was inferred solely through the matching of nucleotide sequences to CFSE-low cultures from the same donors.

For CDR1 and CDR2, the germline V gene (reference sequence) lists MNHEY and SMNVEV. Ends trimmed: V by 6 bases, J by 2 bases; bases unmatched to a gene: 7. Measured from the cysteine to the phenylalanine, the CDR3 is 14 residues long. CDR3 DNA is the only sequence kept; it has 42 bases, read in frame from the first base. Comment on this clone: Its cognate antigen has yet to be identified. The input lacks base qualities; no much larger clone sits a single base away.

Deep-level sequencing was performed on ex vivo total memory CD4+ samples, with a detection sensitivity of one cell in 200,000. The QIAamp DNA Micro Kit was used to extract genomic DNA from cell pellets, and spectrophotometry was used to check the DNA quantity and purity. The immunoSEQ multiplex PCR assay was used to amplify TCR Vbeta CDR3 regions. Sequencing of amplicons was performed on the Illumina HiSeq platform. The retrieved sequences were 87 nucleotides long and included the CDR3 region. Concerning the study's data processing: A unique productive TCR Vbeta nucleotide sequence was defined as a clonotype and was quantified by productive template frequency from ImmunoSEQ Analyzer V3.0. Expanded clonotypes were defined using a threshold set at the top 5th percentile of each repertoire ranked by frequency. Repertoire overlap was calculated as Chao-Jaccard with the R package fossil and was visualized by nonmetric multidimensional scaling with the R package MASS. Imported from immuneACCESS, the table was reduced by TCRdb to in-frame sequences with V and J called. These copies leave out some clones; in studies compared against another copy, an unresolved V gene accounts for under half, and the cause of the remainder is not known. The V and J calls and clone size come from that table; D and trimming were worked out from the DNA. The sample records around 26,000 clones, roughly 80% of which are singletons. Approximately 0.9% of the sample rests with the top ten.

On a FACSAria III, memory CD4+ T cells were FACS-sorted to over 95% purity, defined as all CD4+ cells except CD45RA+CCR7+CD95- naive cells. Blood from healthy donors was obtained from blood donation centers in Switzerland. Total CD4+ T cells and monocytes were enriched by positive selection with CD4 and CD14 magnetic microbeads. Before sorting, CD8+, CD14+, CD16+, CD56+, CD19+ and CD25-bright cells were excluded. To assess in vivo expansion of bacteria-reactive clonotypes, total memory CD4+ T cells from a couple of blood donors were sequenced directly ex vivo. Peripheral blood mononuclear cells were isolated from donor blood using Ficoll-Paque Plus.

Sequences were obtained from memory CD4+ T cells from blood. The sample's cell subset or site label is to be understood as: total memory CD4 T cells sorted directly ex vivo, unstimulated. The rearrangement combines TRBV27 with TRBJ2-7; TRBD1 aligns with 7 central bases. This TCR was recovered from a human donor in good health. The CDR3 region reads CASSLRQGAYEQYF. The DNA sequence follows: TGTGCCAGCAGCCTTCGACAGGGTGCCTACGAGCAGTACTTC.